The 19 T cell receptor beta chains reported below all come from one sample, sequenced in a study of metastatic and nonmetastatic thyroid tumors. TCRdb reprocessed the PCR reads via MiXCR. The sample shows roughly 45,000 clones, 3% to 3.5% of them seen only once. Prior to thyroid surgery, none of the patients had received any treatment. The sample consisted of blood. The receptors shown here come from a female donor with papillary thyroid cancer or a benign thyroid nodule (not recorded which). Some clones in this sample may be carry-over from other donors' samples.

This clone appeared many times. The J gene is TRBJ1-1, the V gene TRBV30; D is possibly TRBD1 (5 bases). Germline lookup yields CDR1 GTSNPN and CDR2 SVGIG (reference sequence). Between the trimmed V and J ends, which lost 0 bases and 2 bases, there was a span of 7 bases. This CDR3 region has 13 residues. The CDR3 loop reads CAWSVGGNTEAFF. CDR3 bases: TGTGCCTGGAGTGTCGGGGGAAACACTGAAGCTTTCTTT.

In its sample, this clone was seen a few times. The V call is TRBV11-2, the J call TRBJ2-1; 8 nucleotides agree with TRBD2. Germline V CDR1 and CDR2: SGHAT, FQNNGV. V lost 4 bases to trimming and J lost 9 bases; unmatched junction nucleotides: 11. The CDR3 is 15 residues long. CDR3: CASSSTAGVGGEQFF. Here the CDR3 DNA reads TGTGCCAGCAGCTCCACAGCGGGAGTTGGTGGTGAGCAGTTCTTC.

This clone was counted a few times. The rearrangement uses TRBV20-1 and TRBJ2-3; no clear D gene. V gave up 7 bases and J gave up 0 bases, with 8 bases separating them. This CDR3 spans 12 amino acids. The germline V gene encodes CDR1 DFQATT and CDR2 SNEGSKA (reference sequence). In DNA form, the CDR3 reads TGCAGTGGTATTAGAAGCACAGATACGCAGTATTTT. Amino acids: CSGIRSTDTQYF.

The chain recombines TRBV28 with TRBJ1-1; D unresolved. V dropped 1 base and J dropped 1 base, with 7 bases sitting between them. The length of the CDR3 is 14 residues. CDR1 and CDR2 (germline): MDHEN, SYDVKM. This CDR3 is CASSLLPKNTEAFF. The CDR3 region has the DNA TGTGCCAGCAGTTTATTGCCCAAGAACACTGAAGCTTTCTTT.

This clone occurred a few times. This rearrangement joins TRBV5-1 to TRBJ1-5; the D gene is possibly TRBD1 (6 bases). The germline CDR1 and CDR2 sequences are SGHRS and YFSETQ. The CDR3 has 14 residues. Trimming cost V 4 bases and J 5 bases, with 13 bases left between them. CDR3 coding DNA: TGCGCCAGCAGCCCAGCCCCAGGGGATCAGCCCCAGCATTTT. This encodes CASSPAPGDQPQHF.

In its sample, this clone was seen many times. CDR3: CASSPWGQTGYYGYTF. The DNA of the CDR3 is TGTGCCAGCAGCCCCTGGGGACAGACGGGCTACTATGGCTACACCTTC. The chain carries TRBV9 and TRBJ1-2, with 7 bases that match TRBD1. This CDR3 is built from 16 residues. The V segment lost 4 bases and the J segment 3 bases; nucleotides outside the gene matches: 12. The germline CDR1 and CDR2 sequences are SGDLS and YYNGEE.

This clone is medium-sized (0.01 to 0.1%) within its sample. The chain couples TRBV20-1 to TRBJ1-5; no clear D gene. In germline, CDR1 is DFQATT, CDR2 SNEGSKA (reference sequence). V lost 5 bases to trimming and J lost 2 bases, with 10 bases between them. The CDR3 has 13 amino acids. The CDR3 DNA follows: TGCAGTGCTTTCTCAGGCGGCAATCAGCCCCAGCATTTT. It codes for CSAFSGGNQPQHF.

This clone was observed at least ten times. The rearrangement uses TRBV27 and TRBJ1-5; 12 nucleotides line up with TRBD1. CDR1 MNHEY and CDR2 SMNVEV come from the germline V gene (reference sequence). Unmatched junction bases numbered 9, after V lost 6 bases and J lost 6 bases. The CDR3 covers 16 residues. CDR3: CASSSIGTGGFQPQHF. In nucleotides, the CDR3 is TGTGCCAGCAGCTCAATCGGGACAGGGGGCTTTCAGCCCCAGCATTTT.

This clone was counted ten times or more. The CDR3 protein is CASSLGQLNTEAFF. CDR3 DNA: TGTGCCAGCAGTTTAGGGCAGCTGAACACTGAAGCTTTCTTT. This rearrangement joins TRBV12-3 or TRBV12-4 to TRBJ1-1, with unresolved D. This CDR3 comprises 14 residues. Trimming pared 1 base from V and 0 bases from J, leaving 6 bases between.

This clone showed up many times. The rearrangement links TRBV11-2 to TRBJ2-5; TRBD2 aligns across 12 bases. V dropped 4 bases and J dropped 3; count of bases not matched to a gene: 12. In germline, CDR1 is SGHAT, CDR2 FQNNGV. The CDR3 loop spans 18 amino acids. In DNA form, the CDR3 reads TGTGCCAGCAGCTCGGGACTAGCGGGTCAGTACTCCAAAGAGACCCAGTACTTC. It translates to CASSSGLAGQYSKETQYF.

This clone was picked up many times. The rearrangement joins TRBV5-1 to TRBJ1-2; 7 bases map to TRBD1. Germline-derived CDR1 and CDR2 are SGHRS and YFSETQ. Trimming at V came to 4 bases and at J to 7 bases, leaving 10 bases not matched to a gene. The CDR3 runs 14 residues. The CDR3 sequence is CASSTGQVLSGYTF. The CDR3 DNA reads TGCGCCAGCAGCACCGGACAGGTCTTAAGTGGCTACACCTTC.

At least ten counts were recorded for this clone. CDR3 DNA sequence: TGCAGTGCTAGACCTTCGACTAGCTCAACTGAGCAGTTCTTC. Amino acid sequence: CSARPSTSSTEQFF. This rearrangement joins TRBV20-1 to TRBJ2-1; 7 nucleotides agree with TRBD2. The germline V gene encodes CDR1 DFQATT and CDR2 SNEGSKA (reference sequence). The trim removed 2 bases at V and 9 bases at J, leaving 10 bases unmatched. The CDR3 totals 14 residues.

This clone was counted a few times. The J gene is TRBJ2-2, the V gene TRBV9; D ambiguous. Trimming removed 4 bases from V and 6 bases from J, with 13 bases in between. This CDR3 comprises 14 residues. Germline CDR1 reads SGDLS; CDR2 reads YYNGEE. The CDR3 loop reads CASSKVEFSGELFF. The CDR3 DNA follows: TGTGCCAGCAGCAAAGTCGAATTCTCCGGGGAGCTGTTTTTT.

This clone was seen a few times. The chain is built from TRBV10-2 and TRBJ2-3; 13 bases align to TRBD2. V shed 6 bases and J 4 bases; nucleotides not matched to a gene: 4. CDR1 is WSHSY and CDR2 is SAAADI in the germline V gene. The CDR3 runs to 15 residues. The CDR3 region is CASRELAGGADTQYF. The CDR3 nucleotides read TGCGCCAGCAGGGAACTAGCGGGGGGGGCAGATACGCAGTATTTT.

Judged by abundance, this clone is medium-sized. The genes are TRBV3-1 and TRBJ1-2; tentatively, D is TRBD1 (5 bases). The CDR3 contains 13 residues. V lost 4 bases to trimming and J lost 8 bases, with 14 bases between them. Germline V CDR1 and CDR2: LGHDT, YNNKEL (reference sequence). The CDR3 protein is CASSPRGSYGYTF. As DNA, the CDR3 is TGTGCCAGCAGCCCTAGGGGTTCATACGGCTACACCTTC.

This clone has only a few counts. The rearrangement joins TRBV12-3 or TRBV12-4 to TRBJ1-1; D is possibly TRBD1 (6 bases). The CDR3 consists of 15 residues. The germline V and J ends were trimmed by 4 bases and 1 base, with 13 bases remaining between them. CDR3 in amino acids: CASSSTGTSNTEAFF. As DNA, the CDR3 is TGTGCCAGCAGTTCCACCGGGACATCGAACACTGAAGCTTTCTTT.

In its sample, this clone was seen many times. The sample holds other DNA sequences that translate to the same CDR3. The CDR3 region has the DNA TGTGCCAGCAGTGGGGCATTGGGCACTGAAGCTTTCTTT. Translated, it gives CASSGALGTEAFF. The chain is built from TRBV2 and TRBJ1-1, with unresolved D. The CDR3 is made up of 13 amino acids. Germline loops: CDR1 SNHLY, CDR2 FYNNEI. Trimming stripped 4 bases from V and 4 bases from J, with 10 bases between.

This clone appeared a few times. This chain links TRBV4-1 with TRBJ1-1; maybe TRBD1 (5 bases). V lost 6 bases to trimming and J lost 0 bases, with 14 bases between them. The CDR3 runs 15 residues. Germline CDR1 is MGHRA and CDR2 is YSYEKL. The CDR3 DNA sequence: TGCGCCAGCAGAGATACGGGACCCATGAACACTGAAGCTTTCTTT. This translates into CASRDTGPMNTEAFF.

The rearrangement joins TRBV6-6 to TRBJ1-1; D not resolved. This CDR3 has 15 residues. Trimming took 2 bases from V and 0 from J, leaving 10 bases between them. Germline loops: CDR1 MNHNY, CDR2 SVGAGI (reference sequence). The CDR3 reads CASSYEWQLNTEAFF. CDR3 nucleotide sequence: TGTGCCAGCAGTTACGAATGGCAGTTGAACACTGAAGCTTTCTTT.